These T cell receptor beta chains were read from a single sample in a study of blood T cell repertoires in COVID-19. Produced via immunoSEQ multiplex PCR; TCRdb's table is partial and in-frame only. The sample lists over 35,000 clones; just under 90% were seen once. Sequences were obtained from peripheral blood. Every receptor here comes from a middle-aged man with COVID-19, enrolled during active disease. CDR3s include the opening cysteine and the closing phenylalanine or tryptophan. D genes are given only for firm matches. The listing skips clone size in some rows; elsewhere it reads once, few, many or a size class.

12 TRBD1 few TRBJ1-5 TRBV18 CASSATGGAQHF TGTGCCAGCTCGGCCACAGGGGGAGCCCAGCATTTT
15 - few TRBJ2-5 TRBV15 CATSRKTEFQETQYF TGTGCCACCAGCAGAAAGACAGAGTTCCAAGAGACCCAGTACTTC
13 TRBD1 - TRBJ2-7 TRBV28 CASRSGQNYEQYF TGTGCCAGCAGGTCGGGACAGAACTACGAGCAGTACTTC
15 - - TRBJ1-3 TRBV7-9 CASSLMASSGNTIYF TGTGCCAGCAGCTTAATGGCAAGCTCTGGAAACACCATATATTTT
17 - - TRBJ2-1 TRBV15 CATSSLVEGLSYNEQFF TGTGCCACCAGCAGTCTTGTGGAGGGCCTATCCTACAATGAGCAGTTCTTC
13 - - TRBJ1-1 TRBV5-8 CASSHREGTEAFF TGTGCCAGCAGCCACAGGGAGGGCACTGAAGCTTTCTTT
14 - - TRBJ1-1 TRBV19 CASSITGGGTEAFF TGTGCCAGTAGTATTACTGGGGGAGGCACTGAAGCTTTCTTT
13 - - TRBJ1-2 TRBV7-8 CASSLEERDGYTF TGTGCCAGCAGCTTAGAGGAGAGGGATGGCTACACCTTC
14 - - TRBJ1-5 TRBV5-6 CASSLEGVAQPQHF TGTGCCAGCAGCTTGGAGGGGGTCGCCCAGCCCCAGCATTTT
15 - - TRBJ2-5 TRBV6-2/TRBV6-3 CASSYSLATQETQYF TGTGCCAGCAGTTACTCGCTAGCGACACAAGAGACCCAGTACTTC
15 - few TRBJ1-3 TRBV30 CAWSATRGSGNTIYF TGTGCCTGGAGTGCCACTCGAGGGTCTGGAAACACCATATATTTT
14 TRBD1 - TRBJ2-3 TRBV6-6 CASRSTGDTDTQYF TGTGCCAGCAGGTCAACAGGGGACACAGATACGCAGTATTTT
16 - - TRBJ2-6 TRBV7-3 CASSFYPVSGANVLTF TGTGCCAGCAGCTTCTATCCGGTCTCTGGGGCCAACGTCCTGACTTTC
17 TRBD1 few TRBJ2-1 TRBV7-9 CASSLTPRDRGNNEQFF TGTGCCAGCAGCTTAACCCCCCGGGACAGGGGAAACAATGAGCAGTTCTTC
15 TRBD1 - TRBJ1-2 TRBV16 CASSLYGTGNYGYTF TGTGCCAGCAGCCTCTATGGGACAGGGAACTATGGCTACACCTTC
16 TRBD1 - TRBJ1-1 TRBV7-9 CASSLPPTGQGLRAFF TGTGCCAGCAGCTTACCTCCCACGGGACAGGGTCTACGAGCTTTCTTT
18 TRBD2 - TRBJ2-3 TRBV3-1/TRBV3-2 CASSQIAGGLRFTDTQYF TGTGCCAGCAGTCAGATAGCGGGGGGACTAAGATTCACAGATACGCAGTATTTT
18 - - TRBJ1-6 TRBV21-1 CASSKASQDTGWNSPLHF TGTGCCAGCAGCAAAGCGAGTCAAGATACAGGGTGGAATTCACCCCTCCACTTT